The rows below give T cell receptor beta chains drawn from one sample of a study of blood T cell repertoires in COVID-19. Method: immunoSEQ multiplex PCR; TCRdb's copy keeps in-frame clones and lacks some. The repertoire has roughly 200,000 clones, around four fifths of them found once; the top ten carry roughly 8.6%. Sequenced input: peripheral blood. The receptors come from a man in his forties with active or convalescent COVID-19. Both conserved end residues are part of each CDR3. Each record gives: V gene, clone size, J gene, D gene, CDR3 protein, CDR3 DNA. The D gene is left open where the match is weak. Rows give clone size only sometimes, using once, few, many, or a class for an expanded clone.

v_call: TRBV6-5
clone_size: -
j_call: TRBJ1-6
d_call: TRBD1
cdr3_aa: CASSSMGQGLNSPLHF
cdr3_nt: TGTGCCAGCAGTTCTATGGGACAGGGCCTCAATTCACCCCTCCACTTT

v_call: TRBV24-1
clone_size: -
j_call: TRBJ1-1
d_call: -
cdr3_aa: CAVSPGGLNTEAFF
cdr3_nt: TGTGCCGTATCTCCGGGGGGGTTGAACACTGAAGCTTTCTTT

v_call: TRBV7-2
clone_size: few
j_call: TRBJ1-2
d_call: -
cdr3_aa: CASSLVTVYGYTF
cdr3_nt: TGTGCCAGCAGCTTAGTAACAGTTTACGGCTACACCTTC

v_call: TRBV19
clone_size: -
j_call: TRBJ2-7
d_call: -
cdr3_aa: CASHEGGSYEQYF
cdr3_nt: TGTGCCAGTCACGAGGGAGGTTCCTACGAGCAGTACTTC

v_call: TRBV5-4
clone_size: once
j_call: TRBJ2-7
d_call: TRBD1
cdr3_aa: CASSPDRVGEQYF
cdr3_nt: TGTGCCAGCAGCCCGGACAGGGTCGGCGAGCAGTACTTC

v_call: TRBV6-6
clone_size: -
j_call: TRBJ1-5
d_call: TRBD1
cdr3_aa: CASSLTGAPNQPQHF
cdr3_nt: TGTGCCAGCAGTCTCACAGGGGCCCCAAATCAGCCCCAGCATTTT

v_call: TRBV7-8
clone_size: once
j_call: TRBJ1-6
d_call: -
cdr3_aa: CASSLWELGISPLHF
cdr3_nt: TGTGCCAGCAGCTTATGGGAGCTGGGAATTTCACCCCTCCACTTT

v_call: TRBV21-1
clone_size: -
j_call: TRBJ2-2
d_call: -
cdr3_aa: CASILAGELFF
cdr3_nt: TGTGCCAGCATCCTTGCCGGGGAGCTGTTTTTT

v_call: TRBV11-2
clone_size: -
j_call: TRBJ2-1
d_call: TRBD1
cdr3_aa: CASRRTGSGNEQFF
cdr3_nt: TGTGCCAGCAGGCGGACAGGGTCCGGCAATGAGCAGTTCTTC

v_call: TRBV18
clone_size: -
j_call: TRBJ2-2
d_call: -
cdr3_aa: CASSADTGITGELFF
cdr3_nt: TGTGCCAGCTCAGCCGATACAGGGATAACCGGGGAGCTGTTTTTT

v_call: TRBV7-3
clone_size: -
j_call: TRBJ2-1
d_call: TRBD2
cdr3_aa: CASSPGLAGSYNEQFF
cdr3_nt: TGTGCCAGCAGCCCGGGACTAGCGGGATCATACAATGAGCAGTTCTTC

v_call: TRBV11-3
clone_size: few
j_call: TRBJ1-4
d_call: TRBD1
cdr3_aa: CASSEGQGDEKLFF
cdr3_nt: TGTGCCAGCAGCGAGGGACAGGGGGATGAAAAACTGTTTTTT

v_call: TRBV4-2
clone_size: -
j_call: TRBJ2-4
d_call: TRBD2
cdr3_aa: CASSQDWAASGSTKNIQYF
cdr3_nt: TGTGCCAGCAGCCAAGATTGGGCGGCTAGCGGGAGTACCAAAAACATTCAGTACTTC

v_call: TRBV6-5
clone_size: -
j_call: TRBJ2-5
d_call: TRBD1
cdr3_aa: CASSYSIATGEETQYF
cdr3_nt: TGTGCCAGCAGTTACTCGATAGCGACAGGGGAAGAGACCCAGTACTTC

v_call: TRBV24-1
clone_size: -
j_call: TRBJ2-5
d_call: -
cdr3_aa: CATSDSGHGWETQYF
cdr3_nt: TGTGCCACCAGTGACTCGGGACACGGGTGGGAGACCCAGTACTTC

v_call: TRBV5-4
clone_size: -
j_call: TRBJ2-1
d_call: TRBD1
cdr3_aa: CASRRDSVYNEQFF
cdr3_nt: TGTGCCAGCAGGAGGGACAGTGTCTACAATGAGCAGTTCTTC

v_call: TRBV2
clone_size: -
j_call: TRBJ1-5
d_call: TRBD1
cdr3_aa: CASRSGTGINQPQHF
cdr3_nt: TGTGCCAGCAGATCCGGGACAGGGATCAATCAGCCCCAGCATTTT

v_call: TRBV2
clone_size: -
j_call: TRBJ2-3
d_call: -
cdr3_aa: CASRLGGTDTQYF
cdr3_nt: TGTGCCAGCAGGTTAGGCGGTACAGATACGCAGTATTTT

v_call: TRBV4-1
clone_size: -
j_call: TRBJ1-1
d_call: TRBD1
cdr3_aa: CASSLRDRVDEAFF
cdr3_nt: TGCGCCAGCAGCTTGCGGGACAGGGTCGATGAAGCTTTCTTT

v_call: TRBV15
clone_size: -
j_call: TRBJ2-2
d_call: TRBD2
cdr3_aa: CATSRRLAGITGELFF
cdr3_nt: TGTGCCACCAGCAGACGCCTAGCGGGGATCACCGGGGAGCTGTTTTTT

v_call: TRBV21-1
clone_size: -
j_call: TRBJ2-7
d_call: -
cdr3_aa: CASSKWGRGRFLSYEQYF
cdr3_nt: TGTGCCAGCAGCAAATGGGGGAGGGGCCGGTTCCTCTCCTACGAGCAGTACTTC

v_call: TRBV3-1/TRBV3-2
clone_size: once
j_call: TRBJ2-3
d_call: -
cdr3_aa: CASSQDAAATDTQYF
cdr3_nt: TGTGCCAGCAGCCAAGATGCGGCAGCCACAGATACGCAGTATTTT

v_call: TRBV7-9
clone_size: -
j_call: TRBJ2-7
d_call: -
cdr3_aa: CASSFSHEPYEQYF
cdr3_nt: TGTGCCAGCAGCTTCTCCCACGAGCCCTACGAGCAGTACTTC

v_call: TRBV21-1
clone_size: -
j_call: TRBJ2-7
d_call: -
cdr3_aa: CASRNGLVSYEQYF
cdr3_nt: TGTGCCAGCCGTAACGGACTGGTCTCCTACGAGCAGTACTTC

v_call: TRBV4-1
clone_size: -
j_call: TRBJ2-1
d_call: -
cdr3_aa: CASSQGFGEQFF
cdr3_nt: TGCGCCAGCAGCCAAGGGTTCGGTGAGCAGTTCTTC